This T cell receptor (beta chain) was found in a study of CD8 T cells in Susac syndrome. Reverse transcription used about 0.45 to 1 ug RNA and random hexamers. Each CDR3 protein gets one entry after TCRdb re-called the immunoSEQ multiplex PCR reads with MiXCR. The sample records approximately 90,000 distinct CDR3 sequences, approximately 92% being singletons. Sequencing targeted TCR beta in T cells from blood (CD8+ and CD4+). The study used healthy donors as controls matched for age and sex. TEMRA cells were FACS-enriched, and CD8+ and CD4+ T cells were isolated negatively. Germline CDR1 LNHNV, CDR2 YYDKDF (reference sequence). The CDR3 is 16 amino acids. V shed 2 bases and J 4 bases; nucleotides not matched to a gene: 8.

V and J are TRBV15 and TRBJ2-5; the match to TRBD2 covers 9 bases. The origin of this receptor is a human donor in good health. Sequenced input: CD8+ T cells from PBMCs. The CDR3 sequence: CATSRPLAGGGETQYF. The CDR3 DNA is TGTGCCACCAGCAGACCCCTCGCGGGGGGGGGAGAGACCCAGTACTTC.